The 31 T cell receptor beta chains below all came from one sample that was sequenced in a study of blood T cell repertoires in COVID-19 (TCRdb year 2020). Libraries came from the immunoSEQ multiplex PCR assay. TCRdb holds this immuneACCESS table with in-frame rearrangements only. Some clones are missing; in checked studies, unresolved V genes explain under half, and the rest has no known cause. For this sample there are 100,000 to 150,000 clones; approximately 85% appear just once. About 5.4% of the sample is held by the ten biggest clonotypes. The specimen sequenced was peripheral blood. All receptors derive from a human donor in a cohort sampled during active COVID-19.

V and J are TRBV10-3 and TRBJ2-7; possibly TRBD2 for D (5 bases). CDR1 and CDR2 from the germline V gene are ENHRY and SYGVKD. The CDR3 consists of 15 residues. The germline V and J ends were trimmed by 0 bases and 2 bases, with 11 bases remaining between them. The CDR3 DNA follows: TGTGCCATCAGTGAGTCGGTCGACGGGACCTACGAGCAGTACTTC. It yields the protein CAISESVDGTYEQYF.

The V call is TRBV29-1, the J call TRBJ1-2; 8 bases align to TRBD1. Germline V gene data show CDR1 as SQVTM and CDR2 as ANQGSEA. Unmatched junction bases numbered 6, after V lost 4 bases and J lost 2 bases. The CDR3 extends over 14 amino acids. The CDR3 loop is CSVGGTGSNYGYTF. The CDR3 DNA sequence: TGCAGCGTTGGGGGGACAGGTAGCAACTATGGCTACACCTTC.

In DNA form, the CDR3 reads TGTGCCAGCAGCCAAGAACGGATTGCGGGTGGCTACACCTTC. Translated: CASSQERIAGGYTF. The V gene is TRBV14, the J gene TRBJ1-2, with no clear D. V was shortened by 0 bases and J by 7 bases, with 12 bases between the two germline ends. The CDR3 is made up of 14 amino acids. Germline loops: CDR1 SGHDN, CDR2 FVKESK. Drawing the rest from reference TRBV14 and TRBJ1-2, the complete variable domain is EAGVTQFPSHSVIEKGQTVTLRCDPISGHDNLYWYRRVMGKEIKFLLHFVKESKQDESGMPNNRFLAERTGGTYSTLKVQPAELEDSGVYFCASSQERIAGGYTFGSGTRLTVV.

The chain is built from TRBV9 and TRBJ2-2; 8 bases are shared with TRBD1. Germline lookup yields CDR1 SGDLS and CDR2 YYNGEE. The trim removed 3 bases at V and 1 base at J, leaving 5 bases unmatched. The CDR3 has 16 residues. Here the CDR3 DNA reads TGTGCCAGCAGCGAATCGGGGACAGGGAACACCGGGGAGCTGTTTTTT. This encodes CASSESGTGNTGELFF. The whole variable domain, filled in from reference TRBV9 and TRBJ2-2, reads DSGVTQTPKHLITATGQRVTLRCSPRSGDLSVYWYQQSLDQGLQFLIQYYNGEERAKGNILERFSAQQFPDLHSELNLSSLELGDSALYFCASSESGTGNTGELFFGEGSRLTVL.

The J gene is TRBJ2-5, the V gene TRBV11-2, with 9 nucleotides matching TRBD1. Germline assignment: CDR1 SGHAT and CDR2 FQNNGV. The V gene end was trimmed by 7 bases and the J gene end by 4 bases; junction bases not matched to a gene: 16. CDR3 length: 17 amino acids. In DNA, the CDR3 is TGTGCCAGCACTCTAACTCGGATGGGACAGGGTAGAGAGACCCAGTACTTC. Protein: CASTLTRMGQGRETQYF.

This clone counts as medium-sized. The chain recombines TRBV5-4 with TRBJ2-3; 12 bases map to TRBD2. After removal of 2 bases from V and 3 bases from J, the junction contained 4 bases not matched to a gene. The CDR3 spans 16 residues. Per germline, CDR1 SGHNT and CDR2 YYREEE (reference sequence). CDR3: CASSFRLAGGTDTQYF. CDR3 bases: TGTGCCAGCAGCTTCCGGCTAGCGGGAGGGACAGATACGCAGTATTTT.

The chain couples TRBV18 to TRBJ2-7, with a weak D call TRBD2 (5 bases). V was trimmed by 5 bases and J by 4 bases, leaving 27 bases between them. The CDR3 totals 18 residues. Germline CDR1 KGHSH, CDR2 LQKENI. The CDR3 nucleotides are TGTGCCAGCTCAGCATTACTGGGAATTAACGGGAAGATTTACGAGCAGTACTTC. It yields the protein CASSALLGINGKIYEQYF.

The CDR3 DNA follows: TGTGCCAGCAGGACAGGGTCCTCACCCCTCCACTTT. This gives the protein CASRTGSSPLHF. The chain couples TRBV9 to TRBJ1-6; 7 positions match TRBD1. Germline CDR1 and CDR2: SGDLS and YYNGEE. This CDR3 has 12 residues. J gave up 10 bases and V 5 bases, and 3 bases lay outside the gene matches.

This clone turned up a few times. V usage is TRBV3-1 (or the pseudogene TRBV3-2) and J usage is TRBJ2-1; 12 positions agree with TRBD2. V was pared by 7 bases and J by 4 bases, with 5 bases of the junction left unmatched. CDR1 and CDR2 from the germline V gene are LGHDT and YNNKEL (reference sequence). The CDR3 has 15 amino acids. CDR3 in amino acids: CASTLGTSGYNEQFF. The DNA of the CDR3 is TGTGCCAGCACCCTGGGGACTAGCGGGTACAATGAGCAGTTCTTC.

The table lists this clone with a few counts. At the DNA level, this CDR3 is encoded by other sequences in the same sample as well. The chain combines TRBV7-9 with TRBJ2-2, with a possible D match to TRBD2 (5 bases). V was cut by 0 bases and J by 5 bases, with 7 bases left in between. The CDR3 sequence is 14 residues long. The germline V gene has CDR1 SEHNR and CDR2 FQNEAQ (reference sequence). The CDR3 reads CASSLARGTGELFF. The CDR3 coding sequence is TGTGCCAGCAGCTTAGCACGGGGTACCGGGGAGCTGTTTTTT.

The chain employs TRBV19 and TRBJ2-7; 8 nucleotides align to TRBD1. With V trimmed by 4 bases and J by 2 bases, 10 bases remained unmatched. The CDR3 totals 16 residues. The germline CDR1 and CDR2 sequences are LNHDA and SQIVND (reference sequence). CDR3 in amino acids: CASSRSPTGDTYEQYF. In nucleotides, the CDR3 is TGTGCCAGTAGTAGGAGCCCGACAGGGGATACCTACGAGCAGTACTTC.

The chain uses TRBV4-3 and TRBJ2-7; 7 bases are shared with TRBD1. CDR3 length: 13 residues. CDR1 and CDR2 (germline): LGHNA, YSLEER. Trimming removed 0 bases from V and 5 bases from J; junction bases left unmatched: 1. CDR3 region: CASSQEQGNEQYF. CDR3 bases: TGCGCCAGCAGCCAAGAACAGGGGAACGAGCAGTACTTC.

J is TRBJ2-7 and V is TRBV2, with 8 bases identical to TRBD1. Per the germline V gene, CDR1 is SNHLY and CDR2 is FYNNEI. V was pared by 4 bases and J by 0 bases, with 5 bases of the junction left unmatched. This CDR3 spans 15 amino acids. In DNA form, the CDR3 reads TGTGCCAGCAGTGTTTATGGACAGGGCTCCTACGAGCAGTACTTC. Protein sequence: CASSVYGQGSYEQYF.

The chain uses TRBV11-2 and TRBJ2-7, with no clear D. This CDR3 has 13 residues. Germline CDR1 is SGHAT and CDR2 is FQNNGV. V was shortened by 0 bases and J by 1 base, with 4 bases between the two germline ends. The CDR3 DNA follows: TGTGCCAGCAGCTTAGACAGATCCTACGAGCAGTACTTC. This sequence encodes CASSLDRSYEQYF. The complete variable domain, with remaining parts taken from reference TRBV11-2 and TRBJ2-7, reads EAGVAQSPRYKIIEKRQSVAFWCNPISGHATLYWYQQILGQGPKLLIQFQNNGVVDDSQLPKDRFSAERLKGVDSTLKIQPAKLEDSAVYLCASSLDRSYEQYFGPGTRLTVT.

The CDR3 coding sequence is TGTGCCAGCAGCTTGTATCCGGGAGTGGGAGGAGATGAGCAGTTCTTC. Its protein product is CASSLYPGVGGDEQFF. This chain joins TRBV5-4 and TRBJ2-1; D is possibly TRBD2 (6 bases). The V end was cut by 1 base, the J end by 8 bases, with 19 bases between. The CDR3 runs 16 residues. The germline CDR1 and CDR2 sequences are SGHNT and YYREEE (reference sequence).

This chain uses TRBV12-5 with TRBJ2-1; 8 positions agree with TRBD2. Germline CDR1 reads LGHNT; CDR2 reads FRNRAP. The V and J ends lost 0 bases and 3 bases, in that order; junction bases with no gene match: 16. The CDR3 is made up of 20 amino acids. The chain's CDR3 is CASGLVNSGAPTDYYNEQFF. In DNA form, the CDR3 reads TGTGCTAGTGGTTTGGTAAATAGCGGGGCCCCTACTGATTACTACAATGAGCAGTTCTTC.

This clone was detected a few times. The chain is built from TRBV2 and TRBJ2-2, with no clear D. Germline CDR1 reads SNHLY; CDR2 reads FYNNEI. V gave up 2 bases and J gave up 1 base, with 5 bases separating them. The CDR3 length is 14 residues. In DNA, the CDR3 is TGTGCCAGCAGTGAAAGTAGGAACACCGGGGAGCTGTTTTTT. Amino acid sequence: CASSESRNTGELFF.

The chain combines TRBV2 with TRBJ2-1, with TRBD2 identical over 8 bases. Germline-derived CDR1 and CDR2 are SNHLY and FYNNEI. With V trimmed by 6 bases and J by 8 bases, 12 bases remained unmatched. This CDR3 is built from 15 residues. This CDR3 reads CASRVEAGVFDEQFF. The CDR3 DNA sequence: TGTGCCAGCAGGGTCGAAGCGGGAGTTTTCGATGAGCAGTTCTTC.

The J gene is TRBJ1-6, the V gene TRBV18, with no clear D. V shed 6 bases and J shed 8 bases, with 17 bases lying between them. This CDR3 comprises 15 residues. From germline, CDR1 is KGHSH and CDR2 LQKENI. The chain's CDR3 is CASSRVWEKDSPLHF. DNA of the CDR3: TGTGCCAGCTCCCGCGTTTGGGAGAAGGATTCACCCCTCCACTTT.

This clone was counted between two and nine times. This sequence joins TRBV7-2 and TRBJ2-4; D is perhaps TRBD2 (5 bases). V was pared by 3 bases and J by 9 bases, with 12 bases between. Germline V CDR1 and CDR2: SGHTA, FQGNSA. The CDR3 is 13 amino acids. The CDR3 sequence is CASSFPGVAIQYF. CDR3 DNA sequence: TGTGCCAGCAGCTTCCCCGGGGTCGCCATTCAGTACTTC.

In this sample, this clone turned up once. This chain connects TRBV19 to TRBJ1-4; the D gene is possibly TRBD1 (6 bases). The CDR3 runs to 14 residues. Deletions cut 3 bases from V and 7 bases from J, with 12 bases between. Germline V gene lookup returns CDR1 LNHDA and CDR2 SQIVND (reference sequence). The CDR3 sequence: CASSITTGSEKLFF. The DNA for the CDR3 is TGTGCCAGTAGTATTACCACAGGGAGTGAAAAACTGTTTTTT.

The chain joins TRBV7-9 to TRBJ1-2; D is unclear. The CDR3 spans 15 residues. Between the trimmed V and J ends, which lost 7 bases and 3 bases, there was a span of 18 bases. Germline lookup yields CDR1 SEHNR and CDR2 FQNEAQ (reference sequence). As DNA, the CDR3 is TGTGCCAGCACCCTCAGCGGCGACTCCCACTATGGCTACACCTTC. Encoded protein: CASTLSGDSHYGYTF.

The chain carries TRBV24-1 and TRBJ2-7; no reliable D call. This CDR3 comprises 13 residues. Germline CDR1 and CDR2: KGHDR and SFDVKD. Trimming took 5 bases from V and 2 from J, leaving 9 bases between them. Here the CDR3 DNA reads TGTGCCACCAGTGTGTCAGGTCCCTACGAGCAGTACTTC. It translates to CATSVSGPYEQYF.

In this sample, this clone turned up once. This chain connects TRBV19 to TRBJ1-1; TRBD1 matches 9 bases. CDR1 LNHDA and CDR2 SQIVND come from the germline V gene (reference sequence). V lost 2 bases, J lost 8 bases, and 3 bases stayed unmatched. CDR3 size: 13 residues. CDR3 sequence reads: CASSIWGQGEAFF. In DNA form, the CDR3 reads TGTGCCAGTAGTATATGGGGACAGGGAGAAGCTTTCTTT.

The V gene is TRBV9, the J gene TRBJ1-1; D is perhaps TRBD1 (5 bases). CDR1 is SGDLS and CDR2 is YYNGEE in the germline V gene. This CDR3 has 17 amino acids. Between the trimmed V and J ends, which lost 1 base and 0 bases, there was a span of 16 bases. The CDR3 protein is CASSVSGRGALNTEAFF. The CDR3 coding sequence is TGTGCCAGCAGCGTAAGCGGGCGTGGGGCCCTGAACACTGAAGCTTTCTTT. Using reference TRBV9 and TRBJ1-1 for the parts outside the CDR3, the full variable domain is DSGVTQTPKHLITATGQRVTLRCSPRSGDLSVYWYQQSLDQGLQFLIQYYNGEERAKGNILERFSAQQFPDLHSELNLSSLELGDSALYFCASSVSGRGALNTEAFFGQGTRLTVV.

For the CDR3, the DNA is TGTGCCAGCAGCTTGTTGTCAACAGGGGGTAACACTGAAGCTTTCTTT. This gives the protein CASSLLSTGGNTEAFF. The chain uses TRBV5-6 and TRBJ1-1; 8 bases agree with TRBD1. This CDR3 region has 16 residues. Germline V gene data show CDR1 as SGHDT and CDR2 as YYEEEE. Trimming cost V 1 base and J 2 bases; bases outside gene matches: 7. The full variable domain, completed using reference TRBV5-6 and TRBJ1-1, is DAGVTQSPTHLIKTRGQQVTLRCSPKSGHDTVSWYQQALGQGPQFIFQYYEEEERQRGNFPDRFSGHQFPNYSSELNVNALLLGDSALYLCASSLLSTGGNTEAFFGQGTRLTVV.

CDR3 amino acids: CASSIWAVVTDEQYF. CDR3 nucleotides: TGTGCCAGTAGTATCTGGGCAGTAGTCACAGACGAGCAGTACTTC. The rearrangement joins TRBV19 to TRBJ2-7; no clear D gene. The CDR3 extends over 15 amino acids. V was pared by 3 bases and J by 5 bases, with 17 bases between. The germline CDR1 and CDR2 sequences are LNHDA and SQIVND (reference sequence). The variable domain in full, completed from reference TRBV19 and TRBJ2-7, reads DGGITQSPKYLFRKEGQNVTLSCEQNLNHDAMYWYRQDPGQGLRLIYYSQIVNDFQKGDIAEGYSVSREKKESFPLTVTSAQKNPTAFYLCASSIWAVVTDEQYFGPGTRLTVT.

This clone was seen a few times. The genes are TRBV6-5 and TRBJ1-1; possibly TRBD1 for D (6 bases). From germline, CDR1 is MNHEY and CDR2 SVGAGI. This CDR3 contains 12 residues. Trimming removed 6 bases from V and 3 bases from J, with 8 bases in between. CDR3 amino acids: CASSDRYTEAFF. The DNA for the CDR3 is TGTGCCAGCAGCGACAGGTACACTGAAGCTTTCTTT.

J is TRBJ1-6 and V is TRBV28, with 8 bases identical to TRBD1. This CDR3 comprises 15 residues. V lost 6 bases and J lost 9; bases outside the gene matches: 10. Germline lookup yields CDR1 MDHEN and CDR2 SYDVKM. Here the CDR3 DNA reads TGTGCCAGCAGGGGCCGACAGGGGATCGGTTCACCCCTCCACTTT. Protein sequence: CASRGRQGIGSPLHF.

The rearrangement links TRBV24-1 to TRBJ2-3; unclear D gene. Germline loops: CDR1 KGHDR, CDR2 SFDVKD. The CDR3 consists of 16 residues. V was trimmed by 4 bases and J by 0 bases, leaving 13 bases between them. CDR3 protein: CATSELDGASTDTQYF. The CDR3, as DNA: TGTGCCACCAGTGAGTTGGACGGAGCTAGCACAGATACGCAGTATTTT.

The CDR3 spells CASSWVGHSYEQYF. CDR3 in DNA: TGTGCCAGTAGTTGGGTGGGACACTCCTACGAGCAGTACTTC. The genes are TRBV19 and TRBJ2-7; possibly TRBD1 for D (6 bases). Deletions cut 5 bases from V and 0 bases from J, with 11 bases between. This CDR3 comprises 14 residues. Per germline, CDR1 LNHDA and CDR2 SQIVND (reference sequence).